The next 20 T cell receptor beta chains were all read from a single sample in a study of long-term antiretroviral therapy in people with HIV. An immunoSEQ assay, version v3.0, was performed at survey level. The protocol was immunoSEQ multiplex PCR, while the TCRdb copy is restricted to in-frame clones and leaves out a portion. Counted here are 23,000 or so clones, 75% to 85% occurring once; the ten biggest clones make up about 18%. Sequencing was performed on unsorted PBMCs, taken 0.1 years before starting antiretroviral therapy. These receptors all stem from a man between 18 and 29 years old with HIV.

This chain connects TRBV4-1 to TRBJ2-1; 13 positions agree with TRBD2. The CDR3 totals 17 residues. V dropped 3 bases and J dropped 4; count of bases not matched to a gene: 6. Germline CDR1 and CDR2: MGHRA and YSYEKL. The CDR3 nucleotides are TGCGCCAGCAGCCATACTAGCGGGAGGGCCCCTTACAATGAGCAGTTCTTC. This gives the protein CASSHTSGRAPYNEQFF.

This chain connects TRBV19 to TRBJ2-1, with 9 positions matching TRBD2. The CDR3 contains 15 residues. Germline V gives CDR1 LNHDA, CDR2 SQIVND (reference sequence). With V trimmed by 5 bases and J by 3 bases, 5 bases remained unmatched. The CDR3 region is CASSWAGGSYNEQFF. As DNA, the CDR3 is TGTGCCAGTAGTTGGGCGGGGGGGAGCTACAATGAGCAGTTCTTC.

This clone was counted a single time. The V call is TRBV28, the J call TRBJ1-1; a weak D match, TRBD1 (6 bases). The germline V and J ends were trimmed by 7 bases and 1 base, with 10 bases remaining between them. This CDR3 has 13 residues. CDR1 MDHEN and CDR2 SYDVKM come from the germline V gene. CDR3 region: CASTGHSNTEAFF. The CDR3 DNA is TGTGCCAGCACGGGACACTCGAACACTGAAGCTTTCTTT.

CDR3 in DNA: TGTGCCAGCTCACGGGGGGGGACTTACAATGAGCAGTTCTTC. This translates into CASSRGGTYNEQFF. The V gene is TRBV28, the J gene TRBJ2-1; the match to TRBD2 covers 8 bases. V was clipped by 8 bases and J by 4 bases; unmatched bases: 7. CDR3 length equals 14 residues. In germline, CDR1 is MDHEN, CDR2 SYDVKM.

The CDR3 DNA sequence: TGTGCCAGCAGCGGGGGGACAGGGGGCGAAGCTTTCTTT. This codes for CASSGGTGGEAFF. This chain joins TRBV7-9 and TRBJ1-1; TRBD1 aligns across 12 bases. Trimming removed 5 bases from V and 8 bases from J; junction bases left unmatched: 3. This CDR3 contains 13 residues. Per the germline V gene, CDR1 is SEHNR and CDR2 is FQNEAQ (reference sequence).

The chain employs TRBV5-1 and TRBJ1-4; D call uncertain. The length of the CDR3 is 14 residues. Trimming removed 4 bases at V and 2 bases at J, with 9 bases between. Per germline, CDR1 SGHRS and CDR2 YFSETQ. CDR3 amino acids: CASSRDITNEKLFF. The CDR3 region has the DNA TGCGCCAGCAGCAGGGATATTACTAATGAAAAACTGTTTTTT. The full variable domain, rest sourced from reference TRBV5-1 and TRBJ1-4, is KAGVTQTPRYLIKTRGQQVTLSCSPISGHRSVSWYQQTPGQGLQFLFEYFSETQRNKGNFPGRFSGRQFSNSRSEMNVSTLELGDSALYLCASSRDITNEKLFFGSGTQLSVL.

The rearrangement uses TRBV7-2 and TRBJ2-7, with 7 bases matching TRBD2. The V gene's germline CDR1 is SGHTA and CDR2 FQGNSA. The CDR3 has 15 amino acids. V lost 4 bases and J lost 0; bases outside the gene matches: 6. CDR3 sequence: CASSSTRDYSYEQYF. The CDR3 coding sequence is TGTGCCAGCAGCTCTACACGGGACTACTCCTACGAGCAGTACTTC.

The chain links TRBV28 to TRBJ2-1, with D unresolved. Trimming removed 3 bases at V and 6 bases at J, with 21 bases between. CDR3 length equals 17 residues. Germline V gene sequence: CDR1 MDHEN, CDR2 SYDVKM. The CDR3 is CASSFISNRVSPNEQFF. CDR3 bases: TGTGCCAGCAGTTTTATATCCAATAGGGTCTCACCCAATGAGCAGTTCTTC. Supplemented by reference TRBV28 and TRBJ2-1, the full variable domain reads DVKVTQSSRYLVKRTGEKVFLECVQDMDHENMFWYRQDPGLGLRLIYFSYDVKMKEKGDIPEGYSVSREKKERFSLILESASTNQTSMYLCASSFISNRVSPNEQFFGPGTRLTVL.

The chain recombines TRBV6-5 with TRBJ2-5; 7 nucleotides match TRBD2. This CDR3 is 16 amino acids long. Per germline, CDR1 MNHEY and CDR2 SVGAGI. Trimming cost V 0 bases and J 6 bases; bases outside gene matches: 10. The CDR3 sequence is CASSYSSAGVGKTQYF. The CDR3 DNA reads as TGTGCCAGCAGTTACTCAAGCGCGGGAGTTGGGAAGACCCAGTACTTC.

The table lists this clone with a count of one. The rearrangement links TRBV29-1 to TRBJ2-1, with 12 bases lining up with TRBD2. CDR1 and CDR2 (germline): SQVTM, ANQGSEA. This CDR3 is built from 16 residues. V lost 0 bases and J lost 7; bases outside the gene matches: 7. DNA for the CDR3: TGCAGCGTTGAAGATCCGGCTAGCGGGAGGGCAAATGAGCAGTTCTTC. It is translated as CSVEDPASGRANEQFF.

The CDR3: CASSEAGDRSYNEQFF. CDR3 bases: TGTGCCAGCAGTGAAGCTGGGGACCGCTCCTACAATGAGCAGTTCTTC. The chain uses TRBV6-1 and TRBJ2-1; D is perhaps TRBD1 or TRBD2 (5 bases each). Trimming cost V 0 bases and J 0 bases, with 9 bases left between them. The CDR3 has 16 residues. Looked up from germline, CDR1 is MNHNS and CDR2 is SASEGT.

This clone was counted a single time. V is TRBV2 and J is TRBJ1-1; 8 bases are shared with TRBD1. From germline, CDR1 is SNHLY and CDR2 FYNNEI. The CDR3 runs to 16 residues. V dropped 5 bases and J dropped 0; count of bases not matched to a gene: 8. For the CDR3, the DNA is TGTGCCAGCAGTTTTGAGACAGGGGTAATGAACACTGAAGCTTTCTTT. Its translation is CASSFETGVMNTEAFF.

There are a few counts of this clone. The chain combines TRBV11-2 with TRBJ2-7; a possible D gene is TRBD1 (6 bases). Germline loops: CDR1 SGHAT, CDR2 FQNNGV. This CDR3 has 13 residues. Between the trimmed V and J ends, which lost 5 bases and 2 bases, there was a span of 10 bases. This CDR3 is CASSPDSPYEQYF. The CDR3 DNA is TGTGCCAGCAGCCCGGACAGCCCCTACGAGCAGTACTTC.

V and J are TRBV6-1 and TRBJ2-3; 8 bases fit TRBD2. This CDR3 comprises 15 residues. Germline values: CDR1 MNHNS, CDR2 SASEGT. V gave up 9 bases and J gave up 3 bases; unmatched junction bases: 11. The CDR3: CASSGGVGGTDTQYF. The CDR3 coding sequence is TGTGCCAGTTCCGGGGGGGTCGGGGGTACAGATACGCAGTATTTT.

The chain recombines TRBV7-6 with TRBJ1-4, with D possibly TRBD1 on 6 matching bases. The V end was cut by 3 bases, the J end by 8 bases, with 16 bases between. The length of the CDR3 is 15 residues. Germline V CDR1 and CDR2: SGHVS, FNYEAQ. The CDR3 DNA reads as TGTGCCAGCAGCTTTTCAGGAGGGGGAGGCGAAAAACTGTTTTTT. Its translation is CASSFSGGGGEKLFF.

The gene calls are TRBV7-2 and TRBJ2-3, with 7 positions matching TRBD2. The CDR3 runs 13 residues. With 11 bases clipped from V and 1 base from J, the junction kept 6 bases outside the gene matches. Germline V lookup: CDR1 SGHTA, CDR2 FQGNSA. CDR3 nucleotides: TGTGCCGGGAGCGGGACCCGCACAGATACGCAGTATTTT. Amino acids: CAGSGTRTDTQYF.

This chain links TRBV6-5 with TRBJ2-7, with TRBD2 matching 7 bases. Per the germline V gene, CDR1 is MNHEY and CDR2 is SVGAGI. Trimming removed 4 bases from V and 1 base from J; junction bases left unmatched: 4. The CDR3 totals 14 residues. This CDR3 reads CASSSGRGSYEQYF. The CDR3 coding sequence is TGTGCCAGCAGTTCAGGGCGGGGGTCCTACGAGCAGTACTTC.

The chain combines TRBV4-1 with TRBJ2-7, with D perhaps TRBD1 or TRBD2 (5 bases each). Per germline, CDR1 MGHRA and CDR2 YSYEKL. The V and J ends lost 0 bases and 3 bases respectively, with 12 bases between them. The CDR3 length is 15 residues. DNA for the CDR3: TGCGCCAGCAGCCAAGATCTATGGGACGGCTACGAGCAGTACTTC. Protein product: CASSQDLWDGYEQYF.

This chain connects TRBV28 to TRBJ1-2; perhaps TRBD1 as D (6 bases). CDR1 is MDHEN and CDR2 is SYDVKM in the germline V gene. Trimming cost V 3 bases and J 7 bases, with 12 bases left between them. The CDR3 consists of 13 residues. The CDR3 DNA is TGTGCCAGCAGTTTTCCGGACAGCTCTGGCTACACCTTC. Its translation is CASSFPDSSGYTF.

The CDR3 reads CASRGGLAGGPRETQYF. CDR3 sequence (DNA): TGTGCCAGCAGGGGAGGACTAGCGGGGGGGCCTAGAGAGACCCAGTACTTC. J is TRBJ2-5 and V is TRBV27, with 15 bases identical to TRBD2. The CDR3 covers 17 residues. Germline assignment: CDR1 MNHEY and CDR2 SMNVEV (reference sequence). Losses at the gene ends were 6 bases for V and 4 bases for J; bases not matched to a gene: 9.